These 18 T cell receptor beta chains came from one sample sequenced in a study of blood T cell repertoires in COVID-19. TCRdb's copy holds only in-frame clones and misses some; the assay was immunoSEQ multiplex PCR. The table lists around 94,000 clones, nearly 90% of them singletons. The sequencing input was peripheral blood. Receptor source: a middle-aged man with active COVID-19.

This sequence joins TRBV11-2 and TRBJ1-1, with a possible D match to TRBD1 (5 bases). The CDR3 is 13 amino acids. CDR1 SGHAT and CDR2 FQNNGV come from the germline V gene. The V and J ends lost 3 bases and 6 bases respectively, with 11 bases between them. CDR3 in amino acids: CASSLTQGAEAFF. In nucleotides, the CDR3 is TGTGCCAGCAGCTTGACGCAGGGCGCTGAAGCTTTCTTT.

The V gene is TRBV6-6, the J gene TRBJ1-2, with D uncertain. V lost 2 bases and J 4 bases, leaving 11 bases between the germline ends. Germline CDR1 and CDR2: MNHNY and SVGAGI (reference sequence). The CDR3 spans 14 residues. The CDR3 DNA sequence: TGTGCCAGCAGTTACGGGTCAGGCCCCTATGGCTACACCTTC. As protein: CASSYGSGPYGYTF.

The genes are TRBV4-1 and TRBJ2-5; D gene uncertain. Germline V gene data show CDR1 as MGHRA and CDR2 as YSYEKL. V was pared by 0 bases and J by 0 bases, with 8 bases between. The CDR3 is 15 amino acids. The CDR3 is CASSQEGRYQETQYF. For the CDR3, the DNA is TGCGCCAGCAGCCAAGAGGGCAGGTACCAAGAGACCCAGTACTTC.

This clone came up many times. The chain employs TRBV3-1 (or the pseudogene TRBV3-2) and TRBJ1-2, with a weak D call TRBD1 (6 bases). Looked up from germline, CDR1 is LGHDT and CDR2 is YNNKEL (reference sequence). V was clipped by 4 bases and J by 8 bases, with 8 bases between them. This CDR3 has 11 amino acids. The CDR3: CASSRDRGYTF. As DNA, the CDR3 is TGTGCCAGCAGCCGCGACAGGGGCTACACCTTC.

This chain joins TRBV7-9 and TRBJ1-2, with unresolved D. V was trimmed by 7 bases and J by 6 bases, leaving 9 bases between them. The CDR3 is 11 residues long. Germline values: CDR1 SEHNR, CDR2 FQNEAQ (reference sequence). This chain's CDR3 is CASTQRHGYTF. CDR3 DNA: TGTGCCAGCACCCAGAGGCATGGCTACACCTTC.

The J gene is TRBJ2-7, the V gene TRBV15; 7 positions match TRBD2. CDR1 and CDR2 (germline): LNHNV, YYDKDF (reference sequence). This CDR3 comprises 18 residues. V trimming: 0 bases; J trimming: 0 bases; junction bases outside the gene matches: 11. CDR3 amino acids: CATSREYSGLPNSYEQYF. CDR3 bases: TGTGCCACCAGCAGAGAATATTCGGGACTACCAAACTCCTACGAGCAGTACTTC.

The CDR3 protein is CASSYSRGEYEQYF. As DNA, the CDR3 is TGTGCCAGCAGTTACTCTCGGGGGGAATACGAGCAGTACTTC. The rearrangement links TRBV6-6 to TRBJ2-7; 7 bases match TRBD2. V shed 0 bases, J shed 4 bases, and the junction held 3 bases outside the gene matches. The CDR3 loop spans 14 amino acids. The germline V gene has CDR1 MNHNY and CDR2 SVGAGI (reference sequence).

The chain links TRBV30 to TRBJ2-3, with no clear D. CDR1 GTSNPN and CDR2 SVGIG come from the germline V gene (reference sequence). Deletions cut 4 bases from V and 6 bases from J, with 11 bases between. The CDR3 totals 12 residues. CDR3 residues: CAWKTVSDTQYF. CDR3 DNA: TGTGCCTGGAAGACGGTTAGCGATACGCAGTATTTT. The whole variable domain, filled in from reference TRBV30 and TRBJ2-3, reads SQTIHQWPATLVQPVGSPLSLECTVEGTSNPNLYWYRQAAGRGLQLLFYSVGIGQISSEVPQNLSASRPQDRQFILSSKKLLLSDSGFYLCAWKTVSDTQYFGPGTRLTVL.

The V call is TRBV24-1, the J call TRBJ2-1; no firm D call. Germline CDR1 is KGHDR and CDR2 is SFDVKD. Trimming removed 3 bases at V and 8 bases at J, with 10 bases between. There are 13 residues in the CDR3. As DNA, the CDR3 is TGTGCCACCAGTGATGCCAGTACCCATGAGCAGTTCTTC. Protein: CATSDASTHEQFF.

The chain combines TRBV4-1 with TRBJ2-7; possible D gene TRBD1, 6 bases. The CDR3 is made up of 15 amino acids. Trimming cost V 0 bases and J 2 bases, with 11 bases left between them. Germline V CDR1 and CDR2: MGHRA, YSYEKL. CDR3 nucleotide sequence: TGCGCCAGCAGCCAAGAGGACAGTAGCCCCTACGAGCAGTACTTC. Translating it yields CASSQEDSSPYEQYF.

This chain uses TRBV9 with TRBJ2-3, with 7 bases fitting TRBD2. CDR1 is SGDLS, CDR2 YYNGEE, per germline. The V and J ends lost 2 bases and 1 base, in that order; junction bases with no gene match: 10. The CDR3 is made up of 17 amino acids. DNA of the CDR3: TGTGCCAGCAGCGTGACATTCCGGGGGGAAGGCACAGATACGCAGTATTTT. Translation gives CASSVTFRGEGTDTQYF.

V gene TRBV6-5 combines with J gene TRBJ2-5; the match to TRBD2 covers 11 bases. The CDR3 totals 14 residues. Germline CDR1 and CDR2: MNHEY and SVGAGI. V was clipped by 4 bases and J by 4 bases; unmatched bases: 2. Here the CDR3 reads CASSSTSGGETQYF. CDR3 sequence (DNA): TGTGCCAGCAGTTCTACTAGCGGGGGAGAGACCCAGTACTTC.

With respect to this clone: Because it lacks the conserved phenylalanine or tryptophan at the end, this CDR3 is likely a read error. The limits of the CDR3 on the DNA are not certain, so only TCRdb's listed CDR3 is given. J is TRBJ1-6 and V is TRBV12-5; TRBD1, the table's D call, was not compared with the DNA. Termini included, the CDR3 measures 11 amino acids. Germline V gene data show CDR1 as LGHNT and CDR2 as FRNRAP. The CDR3: CDTGDYPSGEV.

The chain carries TRBV2 and TRBJ2-3; D is perhaps TRBD1 (5 bases). V was trimmed by 4 bases and J by 2 bases, leaving 10 bases between them. Germline V lookup: CDR1 SNHLY, CDR2 FYNNEI. CDR3 length: 14 residues. The DNA for the CDR3 is TGTGCCAGCAGTGTGGTAGGGGACACAGATACGCAGTATTTT. Its translation: CASSVVGDTDTQYF.

The chain carries TRBV6-4 and TRBJ2-6; maybe TRBD2 (6 bases). CDR3 length: 15 residues. Looked up from germline, CDR1 is MRHNA and CDR2 is SNTAGT. V was shortened by 4 bases and J by 2 bases, with 9 bases between the two germline ends. The CDR3 sequence is CASSVGEAGANVLTF. CDR3 in DNA: TGTGCCAGCAGTGTGGGGGAGGCTGGGGCCAACGTCCTGACTTTC.

The chain joins TRBV19 to TRBJ1-5; tentatively, D is TRBD1 (5 bases). Looked up from germline, CDR1 is LNHDA and CDR2 is SQIVND (reference sequence). The germline V and J ends were trimmed by 9 bases and 5 bases, with 14 bases remaining between them. The CDR3 totals 13 residues. The CDR3 DNA follows: TGTGCCAGCGCCCAGACAGCATATCAGCCCCAGCATTTT. Amino acids: CASAQTAYQPQHF.

This clone has a handful of counts. V usage is TRBV6-5 and J usage is TRBJ1-2; D may be TRBD1 (6 bases). CDR1 MNHEY and CDR2 SVGAGI come from the germline V gene. V lost 10 bases and J lost 0, with 15 bases in between. The CDR3 loop spans 14 amino acids. The chain's CDR3 is CAIFRAGANYGYTF. The CDR3 region has the DNA TGTGCCATCTTTAGGGCAGGGGCTAACTATGGCTACACCTTC.

The CDR3 spells CASSPGGAQETQYF. In DNA form, the CDR3 reads TGTGCCAGCAGTCCCGGAGGGGCCCAGGAGACCCAGTACTTC. The chain couples TRBV6-4 to TRBJ2-5, with D perhaps TRBD2 (6 bases). The CDR3 is 14 residues long. Between the trimmed V and J ends, which lost 5 bases and 5 bases, there was a span of 15 bases. The germline V gene encodes CDR1 MRHNA and CDR2 SNTAGT.